Listed here are 20 T cell receptor beta chains from one sample, sequenced in a study. From the 5' RACE reads, TCRdb called clonotypes with MiXCR, one entry per CDR3 protein. The table records 45,000 to 55,000 distinct CDR3 sequences, around 24% of them present only once. Sequencing input: tumor-infiltrating naive CD4+ T cells sorted from the breast tumor. The subset was: naive CD4+ T cells, CD4+CD45RA+CD25-. These receptors were taken from a female donor with breast cancer.

The chain couples TRBV4-2 to TRBJ2-3; D may be TRBD2 (6 bases). V lost 1 base and J 0 bases, leaving 11 bases between the germline ends. The CDR3 consists of 16 residues. Germline CDR1 and CDR2: LGHNA and YNFKEQ. CDR3: CASSQVAEHSTDTQYF. CDR3 coding DNA: TGTGCCAGCAGCCAAGTAGCGGAACACAGCACAGATACGCAGTATTTT.

In its sample, this clonotype was seen a few times. The chain links TRBV28 to TRBJ2-7; D call uncertain. The germline V and J ends were trimmed by 7 bases and 2 bases, with 9 bases remaining between them. CDR1 and CDR2 from the germline V gene are MDHEN and SYDVKM. This CDR3 comprises 12 residues. CDR3 in amino acids: CASNRQTYEQYF. The CDR3 DNA is TGTGCCAGCAATCGGCAGACCTACGAGCAGTACTTC.

This chain uses TRBV11-2 with TRBJ2-3, with 9 bases matching TRBD2. The CDR3 has 13 amino acids. Germline V gene sequence: CDR1 SGHAT, CDR2 FQNNGV. V dropped 8 bases and J dropped 5; count of bases not matched to a gene: 5. CDR3 in amino acids: CASAGGPGDTQYF. The CDR3 nucleotides read TGTGCCAGCGCGGGAGGGCCGGGAGATACGCAGTATTTT.

The chain has TRBV20-1 and TRBJ2-5; D gene unclear. Looked up from germline, CDR1 is DFQATT and CDR2 is SNEGSKA (reference sequence). Trimming took off 4 bases at V and 5 bases at J, with 17 bases between the two ends. CDR3 length: 14 residues. CDR3 DNA: TGCAGTGCTATTCCAGTCCCGATAGGGGAGACCCAGTACTTC. Amino acid sequence: CSAIPVPIGETQYF.

This clonotype was counted between two and nine times. The chain is built from TRBV6-1 and TRBJ2-1; TRBD2 agrees at 8 bases. This CDR3 comprises 14 residues. Germline V gene sequence: CDR1 MNHNS, CDR2 SASEGT. The junction had 9 bases not matched to a gene; V was cut back by 6 bases and J by 8 bases. CDR3: CASSPGTSRHEQFF. CDR3 sequence (DNA): TGTGCCAGCAGCCCCGGGACTAGTCGGCATGAGCAGTTCTTC.

CDR3 in amino acids: CSALDRSGLAYEQYF. CDR3 nucleotide sequence: TGCAGTGCCCTCGACCGTTCAGGTTTGGCCTACGAGCAGTACTTC. V and J are TRBV20-1 and TRBJ2-7; D is unclear. CDR1 and CDR2 from the germline V gene are DFQATT and SNEGSKA (reference sequence). The germline V and J ends were trimmed by 6 bases and 2 bases, with 20 bases remaining between them. This CDR3 comprises 15 residues.

This chain connects TRBV5-1 to TRBJ1-5; TRBD1 matches 9 bases. The CDR3 runs 15 residues. Germline V CDR1 and CDR2: SGHRS, YFSETQ. The ends lost 0 bases at V and 5 bases at J; junction bases unmatched: 3. The CDR3 region is CASSLETGGHQPQHF. The CDR3 bases are TGCGCCAGCAGCTTGGAGACAGGGGGACATCAGCCCCAGCATTTT.

The rearrangement joins TRBV7-7 to TRBJ1-5; D is perhaps TRBD1 (6 bases). Germline values: CDR1 SSHAT, CDR2 FNYEAQ (reference sequence). The CDR3 has 16 amino acids. The CDR3 region has the DNA TGTGCTAGAGTCCCGGGGGGCCCTGGGAGCAATCAGCCCCAGCATTTT. It yields the protein CARVPGGPGSNQPQHF.

This clonotype has more than one count but fewer than ten. The rearrangement joins TRBV5-1 to TRBJ2-6; 7 bases map to TRBD1. There are 15 residues in the CDR3. From germline, CDR1 is SGHRS and CDR2 YFSETQ. The V gene end was trimmed by 2 bases and the J gene end by 4 bases; junction bases not matched to a gene: 3. The CDR3: CASSLQGNGANVLTF. Written as DNA, the CDR3 is TGCGCCAGCAGCTTACAGGGGAACGGGGCCAACGTCCTGACTTTC.

This clonotype turned up a few times. The genes are TRBV7-2 and TRBJ2-7; 7 bases map to TRBD2. The CDR3 runs 13 residues. CDR1 is SGHTA and CDR2 is FQGNSA in the germline V gene. Trimming removed 7 bases from V and 3 bases from J; junction bases left unmatched: 6. In DNA, the CDR3 is TGTGCCAGCACCCGGGACTATCGCTACGAGCAGTACTTC. It is translated as CASTRDYRYEQYF.

This clonotype was detected only a few times. A read error is likely, as this CDR3 ends without the conserved phenylalanine or tryptophan. CDR3 coding DNA: TGTGCCAGCAGCTTAAATAGGGGCACAGATACGCAGTATTCT. It encodes CASSLNRGTDTQYS. V and J are TRBV7-7 and TRBJ2-3; D ambiguous. Germline V lookup: CDR1 SSHAT, CDR2 FNYEAQ (reference sequence). V was shortened by 2 bases and J by 1 base, with 7 bases between the two germline ends. CDR3 size: 14 residues.

The gene calls are TRBV11-2 and TRBJ1-1; D uncertain. The CDR3 covers 13 residues. Deletions cut 5 bases from V and 1 base from J, with 8 bases between. From germline, CDR1 is SGHAT and CDR2 FQNNGV. The CDR3 loop reads CASSLAKNTEAFF. The CDR3 DNA reads as TGTGCCAGCAGCCTGGCAAAGAACACTGAAGCTTTCTTT.

This clonotype was seen only a few times. A junction boundary mismatches the germline segment, possibly from a read error. The chain recombines TRBV13 with TRBJ2-3, with 9 bases fitting TRBD2. Looked up from germline, CDR1 is PRHDT and CDR2 is FYEKMQ (reference sequence). The CDR3 runs 14 residues. This chain's CDR3 is CASSFLAGADTQYF. In DNA form, the CDR3 reads TGTGCCAGCAGCTTCTTAGCGGGAGCAGATACTCAGTATTTT.

The V call is TRBV7-2, the J call TRBJ2-3; the D gene is possibly TRBD1 (6 bases). Germline CDR1 reads SGHTA; CDR2 reads FQGNSA. The CDR3 is 16 amino acids. Deletions cut 5 bases from V and 1 base from J, with 16 bases between. Here the CDR3 DNA reads TGTGCCAGCAGCGCCAGACAGGCGGGTCGCACAGATACGCAGTATTTT. Amino acids: CASSARQAGRTDTQYF.

A few counts support this clonotype. The chain joins TRBV24-1 to TRBJ2-1; maybe TRBD2 (5 bases). V was pared by 2 bases and J by 7 bases, with 11 bases between. The CDR3 sequence is 14 residues long. Germline V gene data show CDR1 as KGHDR and CDR2 as SFDVKD. Here the CDR3 reads CATSDWLRGNEQFF. CDR3 DNA sequence: TGTGCCACCAGTGATTGGCTCAGAGGGAATGAGCAGTTCTTC.

This clonotype showed up just a few times. The chain joins TRBV10-1 to TRBJ2-1; D is unresolved. In germline, CDR1 is WNHNN, CDR2 SYGVQD (reference sequence). The V end was cut by 8 bases, the J end by 1 base, with 6 bases between. The CDR3 spans 12 residues. This CDR3 is CASGRSYNEQFF. The CDR3 nucleotides are TGCGCCAGCGGCCGTTCCTACAATGAGCAGTTCTTC.

The chain carries TRBV20-1 and TRBJ2-5; weak D call: TRBD2 (5 bases). This CDR3 comprises 17 residues. The ends were cut back, 2 bases at V and 1 base at J, with 20 bases in the middle. In germline, CDR1 is DFQATT, CDR2 SNEGSKA (reference sequence). CDR3 nucleotide sequence: TGCAGTGCTAGACGGAAGCTTACGGACTGGATCCAAGAGACCCAGTACTTC. As protein: CSARRKLTDWIQETQYF.

This clonotype is medium-sized. V and J are TRBV7-2 and TRBJ2-1, with 8 bases aligning to TRBD2. V gave up 5 bases and J gave up 0 bases; unmatched junction bases: 3. Germline CDR1 is SGHTA and CDR2 is FQGNSA. This CDR3 is 15 amino acids long. CDR3 loop: CASSEGLASYNEQFF. The CDR3 DNA follows: TGTGCCAGCAGCGAAGGACTAGCCTCCTACAATGAGCAGTTCTTC.

In this sample, this clonotype turned up a few times. The rearrangement links TRBV20-1 to TRBJ2-5, with 9 bases that match TRBD1. CDR1 and CDR2 from the germline V gene are DFQATT and SNEGSKA (reference sequence). This CDR3 is built from 13 residues. The trim removed 5 bases at V and 6 bases at J, leaving 7 bases unmatched. The CDR3 DNA reads TGCAGTGCTTACCGGGACAGGGAAAAGACCCAGTACTTC. This translates into CSAYRDREKTQYF.

This sequence joins TRBV6-1 and TRBJ1-1; D remains ambiguous. The CDR3 runs 13 residues. The V gene lost 7 bases and the J gene lost 0 bases, with 9 bases spanning the gap. Per germline, CDR1 MNHNS and CDR2 SASEGT. CDR3: CASKAGMNTEAFF. CDR3 nucleotide sequence: TGTGCCAGCAAAGCGGGTATGAACACTGAAGCTTTCTTT.